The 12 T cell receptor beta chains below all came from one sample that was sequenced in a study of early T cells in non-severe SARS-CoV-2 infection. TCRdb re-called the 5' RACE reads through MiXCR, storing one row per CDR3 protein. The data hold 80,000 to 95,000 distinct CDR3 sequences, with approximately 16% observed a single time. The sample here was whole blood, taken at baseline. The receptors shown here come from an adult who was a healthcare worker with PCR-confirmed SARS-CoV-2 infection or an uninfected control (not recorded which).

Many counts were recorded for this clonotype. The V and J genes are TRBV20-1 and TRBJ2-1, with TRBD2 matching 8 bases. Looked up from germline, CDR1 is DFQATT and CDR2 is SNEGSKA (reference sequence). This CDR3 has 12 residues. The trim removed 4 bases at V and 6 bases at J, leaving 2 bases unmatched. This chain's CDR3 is CSATGGRNEQFF. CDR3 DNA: TGCAGTGCTACGGGGGGGCGCAATGAGCAGTTCTTC.

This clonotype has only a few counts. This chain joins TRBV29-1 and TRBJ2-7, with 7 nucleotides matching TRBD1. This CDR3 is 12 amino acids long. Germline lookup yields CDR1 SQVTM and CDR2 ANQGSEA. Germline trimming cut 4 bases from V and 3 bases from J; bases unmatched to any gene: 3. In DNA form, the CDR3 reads TGCAGCGTTGGACAGGGTGTCTACGAGCAGTACTTC. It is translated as CSVGQGVYEQYF.

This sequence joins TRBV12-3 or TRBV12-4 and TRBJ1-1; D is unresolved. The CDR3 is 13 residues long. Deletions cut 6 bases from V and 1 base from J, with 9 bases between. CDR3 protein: CASRSGENTEAFF. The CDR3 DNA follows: TGTGCCAGCAGATCCGGGGAGAACACTGAAGCTTTCTTT.

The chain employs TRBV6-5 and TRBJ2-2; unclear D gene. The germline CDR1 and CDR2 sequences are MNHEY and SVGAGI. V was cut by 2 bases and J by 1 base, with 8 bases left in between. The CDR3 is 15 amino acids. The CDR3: CASSYRAENTGELFF. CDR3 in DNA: TGTGCCAGCAGTTACCGGGCAGAGAACACCGGGGAGCTGTTTTTT.

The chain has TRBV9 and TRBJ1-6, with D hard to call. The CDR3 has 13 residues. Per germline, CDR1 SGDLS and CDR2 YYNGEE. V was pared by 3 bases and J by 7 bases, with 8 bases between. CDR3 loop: CASSAEPNSPLHF. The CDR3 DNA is TGTGCCAGCAGCGCAGAACCCAATTCACCCCTCCACTTT. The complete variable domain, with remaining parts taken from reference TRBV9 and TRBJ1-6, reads DSGVTQTPKHLITATGQRVTLRCSPRSGDLSVYWYQQSLDQGLQFLIQYYNGEERAKGNILERFSAQQFPDLHSELNLSSLELGDSALYFCASSAEPNSPLHFGNGTRLTVT.

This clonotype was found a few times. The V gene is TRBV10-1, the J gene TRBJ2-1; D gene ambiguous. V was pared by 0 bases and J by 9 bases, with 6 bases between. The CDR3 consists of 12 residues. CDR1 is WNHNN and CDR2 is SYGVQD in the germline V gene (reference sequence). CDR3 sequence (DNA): TGCGCCAGCAGTGAGTCCTGGGGTGAGCAGTTCTTC. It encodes CASSESWGEQFF.

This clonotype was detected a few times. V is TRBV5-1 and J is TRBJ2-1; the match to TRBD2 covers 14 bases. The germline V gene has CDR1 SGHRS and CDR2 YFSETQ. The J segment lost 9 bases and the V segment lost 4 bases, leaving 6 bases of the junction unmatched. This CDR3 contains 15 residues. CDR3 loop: CASSPGLAGDSEQFF. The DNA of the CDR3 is TGCGCCAGCAGCCCGGGACTAGCGGGAGACAGTGAGCAGTTCTTC. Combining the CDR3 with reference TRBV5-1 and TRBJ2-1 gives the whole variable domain KAGVTQTPRYLIKTRGQQVTLSCSPISGHRSVSWYQQTPGQGLQFLFEYFSETQRNKGNFPGRFSGRQFSNSRSEMNVSTLELGDSALYLCASSPGLAGDSEQFFGPGTRLTVL.

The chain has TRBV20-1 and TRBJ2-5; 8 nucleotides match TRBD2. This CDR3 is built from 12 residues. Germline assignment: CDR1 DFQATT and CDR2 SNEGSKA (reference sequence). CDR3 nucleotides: TGCAGAGCGGGAGATACGGGAGAGACCCAGTACTTC. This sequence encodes CRAGDTGETQYF.

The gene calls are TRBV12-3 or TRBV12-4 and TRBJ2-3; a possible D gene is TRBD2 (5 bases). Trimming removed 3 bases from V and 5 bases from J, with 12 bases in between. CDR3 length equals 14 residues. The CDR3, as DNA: TGTGCCAGCAGTTTTCGGCCTCGGGGAGATACGCAGTATTTT. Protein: CASSFRPRGDTQYF.

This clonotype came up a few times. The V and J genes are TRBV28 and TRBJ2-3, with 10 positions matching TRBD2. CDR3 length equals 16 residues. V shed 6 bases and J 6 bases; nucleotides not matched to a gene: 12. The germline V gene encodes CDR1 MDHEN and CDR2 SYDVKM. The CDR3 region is CASSPWTSGGRDTQYF. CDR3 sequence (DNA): TGTGCCAGCAGCCCCTGGACTAGCGGAGGGAGGGATACGCAGTATTTT.

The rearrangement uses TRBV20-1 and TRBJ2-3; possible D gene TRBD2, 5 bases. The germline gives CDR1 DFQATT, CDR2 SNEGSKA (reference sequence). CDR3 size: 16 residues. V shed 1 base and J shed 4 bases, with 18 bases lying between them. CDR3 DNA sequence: TGCAGTGCTAGAGGATGGGGTCCGGGAATCCCAGATACGCAGTATTTT. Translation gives CSARGWGPGIPDTQYF.

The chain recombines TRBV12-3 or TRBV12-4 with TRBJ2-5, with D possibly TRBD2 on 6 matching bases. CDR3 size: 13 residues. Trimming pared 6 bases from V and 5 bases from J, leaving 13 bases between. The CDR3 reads CASSSTSSETQYF. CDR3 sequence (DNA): TGTGCCAGCAGCTCTACTAGCAGCGAGACCCAGTACTTC.